Each of the 6 T cell receptor beta chains below was sequenced from the same sample in a study of CD8 T cells in ankylosing spondylitis. One entry per CDR3 protein, called by TCRdb with MiXCR from the 5' RACE reads. The table lists roughly 120,000 distinct CDR3 sequences, roughly an eighth of them singletons, with approximately 3.1% in the top ten. The sample was blood, either unsorted or a sorted T cell fraction (not recorded which). These TCRs come from a female donor with ankylosing spondylitis or in good health (not recorded which).

In this sample, this clonotype turned up a few times. The chain links TRBV3-1 to TRBJ2-1, with 11 bases fitting TRBD2. The V gene's germline CDR1 is LGHDT and CDR2 YNNKEL (reference sequence). The CDR3 consists of 13 residues. V lost 10 bases, J lost 9 bases, and 8 bases stayed unmatched. The CDR3 loop reads CATELAGAGEQFF. The DNA of the CDR3 is TGTGCCACTGAACTAGCGGGAGCAGGTGAGCAGTTCTTC.

This clonotype was seen ten or more times. The chain recombines TRBV20-1 with TRBJ2-3; 8 nucleotides align to TRBD2. In germline, CDR1 is DFQATT, CDR2 SNEGSKA (reference sequence). Trimming at V came to 6 bases and at J to 6 bases, leaving 11 bases not matched to a gene. The CDR3 spans 14 residues. The CDR3 DNA is TGCAGTGCCCCCCGGGGGGGTCAATTTGATACGCAGTATTTT. Encoded protein: CSAPRGGQFDTQYF.

This clonotype was observed a few times. This rearrangement joins TRBV7-9 to TRBJ1-2; 10 bases match TRBD1. The CDR3 length is 15 residues. The J segment lost 2 bases and the V segment lost 1 base, leaving 1 base of the junction unmatched. Germline V gene lookup returns CDR1 SEHNR and CDR2 FQNEAQ (reference sequence). The CDR3 sequence is CASSLEDRGNYGYTF. CDR3 coding DNA: TGTGCCAGCAGCTTAGAGGACAGGGGGAACTATGGCTACACCTTC.

This clonotype was detected ten times or more. The chain recombines TRBV6-2 or TRBV6-3 with TRBJ2-3; 9 bases are a match to TRBD2. Germline assignment: CDR1 MNHEY and CDR2 SVGEGT. The CDR3 totals 15 residues. The V gene end was trimmed by 2 bases and the J gene end by 0 bases; junction bases not matched to a gene: 0. CDR3 sequence: CASSYTSGSTDTQYF. DNA of the CDR3: TGTGCCAGCAGTTACACTAGCGGGAGCACAGATACGCAGTATTTT.

The gene calls are TRBV20-1 and TRBJ2-3; 11 nucleotides match TRBD2. There are 17 residues in the CDR3. The germline gives CDR1 DFQATT, CDR2 SNEGSKA (reference sequence). CDR3: CSSSPLAGETGTDTQYF. As DNA, the CDR3 is TGCAGCTCCTCCCCACTAGCGGGAGAGACAGGCACAGATACGCAGTATTTT.

V usage is TRBV30 and J usage is TRBJ2-7; D is perhaps TRBD1 (6 bases). Germline V gives CDR1 GTSNPN, CDR2 SVGIG (reference sequence). This CDR3 has 11 residues. V was trimmed by 7 bases and J by 3 bases, leaving 10 bases between them. The CDR3 spells CALDSNYEQYF. The CDR3 nucleotides are TGTGCCTTGGACAGTAACTACGAGCAGTACTTC.